The rows below give T cell receptor beta chains drawn from one sample of a study of T cell changes during pregnancy in multiple sclerosis. Assay: immunoSEQ multiplex PCR; the TCRdb copy retains only in-frame clones and omits some. The sample has about 61,000 clones; roughly 88% are singletons. Material: peripheral blood, obtained in the first trimester of pregnancy. The receptors originated from a female donor with multiple sclerosis, enrolled in a pregnancy study. Each CDR3 is given with its conserved first and last residue. Fields, in order: V gene, clone size, D gene, J gene, CDR3 DNA, CDR3 protein. D genes are given only for firm matches. The listing skips clone size in some rows; elsewhere it reads once, few, many or a size class.

TRBV7-9	NA	NA	TRBJ1-5	TGTGCCAGCAGCTTAAGTGAGGGCAATCAGCCCCAGCATTTT	CASSLSEGNQPQHF
TRBV19	NA	TRBD2	TRBJ2-3	TGTGCCAGTAGGACACTAGCGGGAGTCGCAGATACGCAGTATTTT	CASRTLAGVADTQYF
TRBV5-1	NA	TRBD2	TRBJ2-1	TGCGCCAGCAGTGAACCTAGCGGGCCTAACAATGAGCAGTTCTTC	CASSEPSGPNNEQFF
TRBV12-2	NA	NA	TRBJ2-4	TGTGCAAGTCGCTCCGGACTAGCGGGAGGGCTAGCCAAAAACATTCAGTACTTC	CASRSGLAGGLAKNIQYF
TRBV5-1	NA	NA	TRBJ2-2	TGCGCCAGCAGCTTGATCGCGGGCCGTGAGAGAACCGGGGAGCTGTTTTTT	CASSLIAGRERTGELFF
TRBV7-2	NA	NA	TRBJ2-6	TGTGCCAGCAGCTTAGGTCGTTACTCTGGGGCCAACGTCCTGACTTTC	CASSLGRYSGANVLTF
TRBV4-1	NA	NA	TRBJ2-7	TGCGCCAGCAGCCAAGCTGACACCATCGACCGGAACGAGCAGTACTTC	CASSQADTIDRNEQYF
TRBV5-5	NA	TRBD1	TRBJ1-1	TGTGCCAGCAGCTTTGGGGACAGTCCCACTGAAGCTTTCTTT	CASSFGDSPTEAFF
TRBV27	NA	TRBD1	TRBJ1-1	TGTGCCAGCCAAGCGCCGGGACAGGGTGGAACTGAAGCTTTCTTT	CASQAPGQGGTEAFF
TRBV5-1	NA	NA	TRBJ2-5	TGCGCCAGCAGCTTGGGGGAAGCGGGAGAGACCCAGTACTTC	CASSLGEAGETQYF
TRBV9	NA	TRBD1	TRBJ2-7	TGTGCCAGCAGCGCCGGGACAGGGACCTACGAGCAGTACTTC	CASSAGTGTYEQYF
TRBV4-3	NA	TRBD2	TRBJ2-5	TGCGCCAGCAGCCAAAACCCGGGACTAGTAGCGGAGACCCAGTACTTC	CASSQNPGLVAETQYF
TRBV4-3	NA	NA	TRBJ1-2	TGCGCCAGCAGCCAAGGAGAGGTCGGTGGCTACACCTTC	CASSQGEVGGYTF
TRBV4-2	NA	NA	TRBJ2-7	TGTGCCAGCAGCCAAGATGGAAGGGGCGAGCAGTACTTC	CASSQDGRGEQYF
TRBV7-2	NA	NA	TRBJ2-7	TGTGCCAGCAGCAAGGGGGGGCGAACCGAGCAGTACTTC	CASSKGGRTEQYF
TRBV7-9	once	NA	TRBJ1-5	TGTGCCAGCAGCTTGAGACGCCTAGGAGGGATGTGGAGCAATCAGCCCCAGCATTTT	CASSLRRLGGMWSNQPQHF
TRBV5-6	NA	NA	TRBJ1-1	TGTGCCAGCAGCTTGTTCCCGGGAATGAACACTGAAGCTTTCTTT	CASSLFPGMNTEAFF
TRBV27	NA	TRBD2	TRBJ2-7	TGTGCCAGCAGTTTATCCGGACTAGCGGGAGTAACCTACGAGCAGTACTTC	CASSLSGLAGVTYEQYF
TRBV19	NA	TRBD1	TRBJ2-5	TGTGCCAGTAGCTTGCTACAGGGGATGGAGACCCAGTACTTC	CASSLLQGMETQYF
TRBV10-3	NA	NA	TRBJ2-7	TGTGCCATCACAACCCCCCGGGAGCCCTACGAGCAGTACTTC	CAITTPREPYEQYF
TRBV6-1	NA	TRBD1	TRBJ1-4	TGTGCCAGCAGTGACGGACAGGGATTAACAACTAATGAAAAACTGTTTTTT	CASSDGQGLTTNEKLFF
TRBV10-1	NA	TRBD1	TRBJ2-7	TGCGCCAGCAGTGCAGGACAGGGGAACTACGAGCAGTACTTC	CASSAGQGNYEQYF
TRBV6-5	NA	TRBD1	TRBJ1-2	TGTGCCAGCAGTTCCTGGACAGGGTATGGCTACACCTTC	CASSSWTGYGYTF
TRBV7-9	NA	NA	TRBJ2-1	TGTGCCAGCAGGGATCGGAGCTCCTACAATGAGCAGTTCTTC	CASRDRSSYNEQFF
TRBV6-1	many	TRBD2	TRBJ2-2	TGTGCCAGCAGTGAGGGACTAGACACCGGGGAGCTGTTTTTT	CASSEGLDTGELFF
TRBV27	NA	TRBD1	TRBJ1-2	TGTGCCAGCCCTGAGGACAGGGGGCACGGCTACACCTTC	CASPEDRGHGYTF
TRBV4-1	NA	TRBD2	TRBJ2-7	TGCGCCAGCAGCCAAGAGGATCCGGGACTAGCATCCGAGCAGTACTTC	CASSQEDPGLASEQYF